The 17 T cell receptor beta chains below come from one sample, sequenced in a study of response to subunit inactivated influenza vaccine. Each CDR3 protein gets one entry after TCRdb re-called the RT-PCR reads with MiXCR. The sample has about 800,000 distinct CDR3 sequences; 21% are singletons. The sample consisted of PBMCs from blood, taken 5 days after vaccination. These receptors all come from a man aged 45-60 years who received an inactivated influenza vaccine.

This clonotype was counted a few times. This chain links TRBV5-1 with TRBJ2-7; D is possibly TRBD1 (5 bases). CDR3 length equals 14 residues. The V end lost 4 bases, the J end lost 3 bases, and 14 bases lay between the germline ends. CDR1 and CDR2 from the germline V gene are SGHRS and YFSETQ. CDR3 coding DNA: TGCGCCAGCAGCCCGTCCCTCAGGGTCTACGAGCAGTACTTC. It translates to CASSPSLRVYEQYF.

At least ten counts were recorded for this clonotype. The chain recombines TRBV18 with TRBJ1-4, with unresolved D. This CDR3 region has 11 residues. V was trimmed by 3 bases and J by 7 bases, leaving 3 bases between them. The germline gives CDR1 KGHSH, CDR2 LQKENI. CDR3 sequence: CASSPGEKLFF. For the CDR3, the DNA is TGTGCCAGCTCACCGGGTGAAAAACTGTTTTTT.

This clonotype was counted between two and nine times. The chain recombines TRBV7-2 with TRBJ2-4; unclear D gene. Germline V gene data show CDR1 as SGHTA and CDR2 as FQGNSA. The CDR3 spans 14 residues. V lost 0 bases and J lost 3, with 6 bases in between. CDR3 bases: TGTGCCAGCAGCTTAGCAGGGCGCAAAAACATTCAGTACTTC. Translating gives CASSLAGRKNIQYF.

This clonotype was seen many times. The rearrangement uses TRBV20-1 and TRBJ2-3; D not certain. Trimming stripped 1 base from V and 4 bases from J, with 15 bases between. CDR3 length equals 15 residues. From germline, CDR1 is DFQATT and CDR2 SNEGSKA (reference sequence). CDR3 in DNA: TGCAGTGCTAGAGGGGCCCGGATGGTCTCAGATACGCAGTATTTT. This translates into CSARGARMVSDTQYF.

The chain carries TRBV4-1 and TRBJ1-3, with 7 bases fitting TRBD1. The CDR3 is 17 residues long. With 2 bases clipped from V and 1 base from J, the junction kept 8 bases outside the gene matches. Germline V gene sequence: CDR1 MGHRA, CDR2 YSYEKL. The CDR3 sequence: CASSQKPRGPSGNTIYF. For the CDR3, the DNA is TGCGCCAGCAGCCAAAAACCGAGGGGGCCTTCTGGAAACACCATATATTTT.

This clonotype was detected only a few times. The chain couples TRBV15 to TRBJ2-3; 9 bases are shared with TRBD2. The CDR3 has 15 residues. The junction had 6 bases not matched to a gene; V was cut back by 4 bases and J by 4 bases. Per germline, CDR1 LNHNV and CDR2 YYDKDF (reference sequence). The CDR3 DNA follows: TGTGCCACCAGCAAGCCGGGACTAGCAGCAGATACGCAGTATTTT. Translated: CATSKPGLAADTQYF.

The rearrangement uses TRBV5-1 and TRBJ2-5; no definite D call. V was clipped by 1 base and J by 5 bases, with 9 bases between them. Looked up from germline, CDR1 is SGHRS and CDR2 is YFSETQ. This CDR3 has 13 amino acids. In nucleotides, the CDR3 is TGCGCCAGCAGCTTGAGTACCCACGAGACCCAGTACTTC. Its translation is CASSLSTHETQYF.

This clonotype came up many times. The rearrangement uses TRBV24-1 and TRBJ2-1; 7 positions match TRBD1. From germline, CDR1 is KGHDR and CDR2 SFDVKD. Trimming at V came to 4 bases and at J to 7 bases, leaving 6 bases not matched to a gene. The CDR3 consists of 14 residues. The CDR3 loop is CATSEDRVGNEQFF. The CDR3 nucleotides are TGTGCCACCAGTGAAGACAGGGTCGGAAATGAGCAGTTCTTC.

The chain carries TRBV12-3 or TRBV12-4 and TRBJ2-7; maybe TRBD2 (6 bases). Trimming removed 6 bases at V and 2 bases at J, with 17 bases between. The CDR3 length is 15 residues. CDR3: CASSPAGLHPYEQYF. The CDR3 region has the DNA TGTGCCAGCAGCCCCGCGGGACTTCACCCCTACGAGCAGTACTTC.

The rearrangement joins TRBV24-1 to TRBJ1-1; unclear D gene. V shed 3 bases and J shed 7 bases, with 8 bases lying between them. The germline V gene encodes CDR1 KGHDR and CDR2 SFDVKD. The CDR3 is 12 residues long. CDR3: CATSDMGSEAFF. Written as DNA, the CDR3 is TGTGCCACCAGTGATATGGGAAGTGAAGCTTTCTTT.

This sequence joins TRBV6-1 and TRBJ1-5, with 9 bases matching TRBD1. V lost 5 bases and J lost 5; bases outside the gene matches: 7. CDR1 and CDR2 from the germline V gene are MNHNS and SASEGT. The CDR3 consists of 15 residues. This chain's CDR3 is CASSRTGARDQPQHF. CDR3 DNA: TGTGCCAGCAGTCGGACAGGGGCGAGGGATCAGCCCCAGCATTTT.

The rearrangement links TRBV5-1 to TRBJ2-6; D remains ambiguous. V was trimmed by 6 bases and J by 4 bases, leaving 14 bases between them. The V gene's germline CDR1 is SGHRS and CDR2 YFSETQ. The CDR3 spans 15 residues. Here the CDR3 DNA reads TGCGCCAGCACCCTGATTCCCACCGGGGCCAACGTCCTGACTTTC. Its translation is CASTLIPTGANVLTF.

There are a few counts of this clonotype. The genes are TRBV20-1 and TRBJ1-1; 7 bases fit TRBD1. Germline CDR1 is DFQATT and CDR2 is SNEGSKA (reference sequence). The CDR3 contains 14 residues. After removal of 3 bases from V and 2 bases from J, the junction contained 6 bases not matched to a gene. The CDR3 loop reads CSASRTGVNTEAFF. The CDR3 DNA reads TGCAGTGCTAGCCGAACAGGGGTAAACACTGAAGCTTTCTTT.

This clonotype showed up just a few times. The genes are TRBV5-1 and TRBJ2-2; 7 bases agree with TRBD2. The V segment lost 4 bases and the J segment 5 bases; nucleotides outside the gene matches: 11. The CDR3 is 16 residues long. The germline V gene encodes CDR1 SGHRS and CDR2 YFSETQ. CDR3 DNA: TGCGCCAGCAGCAACATTGCCGCGGGAGCTACCGGGGAGCTGTTTTTT. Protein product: CASSNIAAGATGELFF.

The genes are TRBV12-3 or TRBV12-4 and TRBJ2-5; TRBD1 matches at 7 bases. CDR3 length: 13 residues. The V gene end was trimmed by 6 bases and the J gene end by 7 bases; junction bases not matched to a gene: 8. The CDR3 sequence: CASSMDRKGTQYF. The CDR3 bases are TGTGCCAGCAGCATGGACAGGAAAGGGACCCAGTACTTC.

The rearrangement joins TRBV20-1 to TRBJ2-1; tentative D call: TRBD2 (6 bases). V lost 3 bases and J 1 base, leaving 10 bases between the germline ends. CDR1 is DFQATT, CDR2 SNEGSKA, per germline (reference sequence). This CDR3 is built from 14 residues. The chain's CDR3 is CSASRGGSYNEQFF. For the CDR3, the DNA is TGCAGTGCTAGTCGCGGAGGGTCCTACAATGAGCAGTTCTTC.

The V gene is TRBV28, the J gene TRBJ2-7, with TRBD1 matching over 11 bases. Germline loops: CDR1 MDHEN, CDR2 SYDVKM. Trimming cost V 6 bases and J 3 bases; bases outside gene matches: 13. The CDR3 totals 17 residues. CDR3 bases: TGTGCCAGCAGCACGACACGTCGGGACAGGGGGTTCTACGAGCAGTACTTC. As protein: CASSTTRRDRGFYEQYF.